This entry is about one TCR beta chain. Clones were read by immunoSEQ multiplex PCR, and TCRdb kept only the in-frame ones, dropping some. The sample has hundreds of thousands of clones; roughly 80% are singletons. Deletions cut 5 bases from V and 3 bases from J, with 14 bases between. Germline V gene sequence: CDR1 SEHNR, CDR2 FQNEAQ (reference sequence). CDR3 length equals 15 residues. These data originate in a study of blood T cell repertoires in COVID-19. Study context: Spain, Italy and the United States supplied samples that represented acute and convalescent COVID-19.

This sequence was found in a man aged 35 to 55 who had been exposed to COVID-19. This chain joins TRBV7-9 and TRBJ1-3; a weak D match, TRBD1 (5 bases). Sequencing was done on a sample of PBMCs or T cells enriched from blood (not recorded which). The CDR3 DNA follows: TGTGCCAGCAGCCCACCGGGGGACCTTGGAAACACCATATATTTT. It translates to CASSPPGDLGNTIYF.